This T cell receptor (beta chain) came from a study of T cell clones after liver transplantation. With regard to this clone: What it binds is unknown.

Study-wide points: Small, mixed patient groups and varying post-transplant times limit these conclusions.

CD3+CD4+ and CD3+CD8+ cells were FACS-sorted from thawed unstimulated PBMCs. Clones were read by immunoSEQ multiplex PCR, and TCRdb kept only the in-frame ones, dropping some. This sample has about 53,000 clones; about four fifths occur once, and the top ten carry about 8.9%. Sequencing used CD4+ T cells from blood, obtained before liver transplant. This clonotype originated in a human donor who received a liver transplant.

CDR3 loop: CAWKRDSLGEQYF. Here the CDR3 DNA reads TGTGCCTGGAAAAGGGACTCCCTCGGTGAGCAGTACTTC. The J gene is TRBJ2-7, the V gene TRBV30; D may be TRBD2 (6 bases). Trimming stripped 4 bases from V and 7 bases from J, with 17 bases between. CDR1 and CDR2 from the germline V gene are GTSNPN and SVGIG (reference sequence). This CDR3 is 13 amino acids long.